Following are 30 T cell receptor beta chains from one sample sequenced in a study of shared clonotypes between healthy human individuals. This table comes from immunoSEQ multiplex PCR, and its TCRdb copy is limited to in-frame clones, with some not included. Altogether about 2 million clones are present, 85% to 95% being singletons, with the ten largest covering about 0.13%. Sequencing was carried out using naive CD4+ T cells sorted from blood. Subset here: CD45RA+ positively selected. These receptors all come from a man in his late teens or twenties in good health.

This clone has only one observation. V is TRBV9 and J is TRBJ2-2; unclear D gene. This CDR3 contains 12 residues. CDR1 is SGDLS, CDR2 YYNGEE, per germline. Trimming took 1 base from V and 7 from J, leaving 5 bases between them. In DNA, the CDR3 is TGTGCCAGCAGCGTAAGGAACGGGGAGCTGTTTTTT. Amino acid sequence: CASSVRNGELFF.

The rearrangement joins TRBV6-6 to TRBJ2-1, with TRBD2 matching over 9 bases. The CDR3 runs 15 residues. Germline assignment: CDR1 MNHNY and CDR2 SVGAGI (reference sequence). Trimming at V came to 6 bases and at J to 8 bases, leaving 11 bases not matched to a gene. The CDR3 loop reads CASRGGTSGLDEQFF. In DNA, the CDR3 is TGTGCCAGCAGAGGCGGAACTAGCGGGTTGGATGAGCAGTTCTTC.

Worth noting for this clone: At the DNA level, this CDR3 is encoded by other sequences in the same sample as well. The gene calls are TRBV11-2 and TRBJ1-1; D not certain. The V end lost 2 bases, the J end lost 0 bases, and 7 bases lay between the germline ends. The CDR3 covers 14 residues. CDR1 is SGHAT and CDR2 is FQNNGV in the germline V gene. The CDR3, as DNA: TGTGCCAGCAGCTTAACGGGAATGAACACTGAAGCTTTCTTT. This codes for CASSLTGMNTEAFF.

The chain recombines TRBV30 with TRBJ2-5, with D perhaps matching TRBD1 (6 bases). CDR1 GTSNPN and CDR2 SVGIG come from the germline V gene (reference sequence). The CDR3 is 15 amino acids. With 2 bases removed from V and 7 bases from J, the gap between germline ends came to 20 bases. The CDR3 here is CAWSPNSGARGTQYF. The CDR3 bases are TGTGCCTGGAGTCCAAATTCAGGGGCCCGGGGGACCCAGTACTTC.

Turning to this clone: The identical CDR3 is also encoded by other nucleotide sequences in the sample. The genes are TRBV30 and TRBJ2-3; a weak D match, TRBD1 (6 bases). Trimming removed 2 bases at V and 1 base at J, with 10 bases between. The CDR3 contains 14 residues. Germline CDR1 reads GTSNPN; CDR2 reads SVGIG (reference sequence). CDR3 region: CAWSTSGGTDTQYF. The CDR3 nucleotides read TGTGCCTGGAGTACCTCAGGGGGCACAGATACGCAGTATTTT.

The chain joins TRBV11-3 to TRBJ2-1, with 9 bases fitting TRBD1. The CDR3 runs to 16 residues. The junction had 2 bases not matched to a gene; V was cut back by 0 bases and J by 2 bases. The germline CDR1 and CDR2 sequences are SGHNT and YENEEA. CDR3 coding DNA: TGTGCCAGCAGCTTAGAAGGGACAGGGACCTACAATGAGCAGTTCTTC. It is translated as CASSLEGTGTYNEQFF.

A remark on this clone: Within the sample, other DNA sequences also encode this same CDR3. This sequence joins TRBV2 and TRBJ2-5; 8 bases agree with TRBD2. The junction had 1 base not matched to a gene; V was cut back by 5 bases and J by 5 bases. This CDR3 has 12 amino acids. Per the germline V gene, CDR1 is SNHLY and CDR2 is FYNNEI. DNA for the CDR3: TGTGCCAGCAGTTTAGCGGGGGAGACCCAGTACTTC. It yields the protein CASSLAGETQYF.

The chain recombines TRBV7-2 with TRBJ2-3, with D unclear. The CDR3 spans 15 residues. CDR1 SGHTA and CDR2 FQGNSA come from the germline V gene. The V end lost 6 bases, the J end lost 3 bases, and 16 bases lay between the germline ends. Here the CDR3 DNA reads TGTGCCAGCAGTCTTAATCCCCTTGCTACAGATACGCAGTATTTT. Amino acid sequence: CASSLNPLATDTQYF. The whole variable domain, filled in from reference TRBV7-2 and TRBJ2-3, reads GAGVSQSPSNKVTEKGKDVELRCDPISGHTALYWYRQSLGQGLEFLIYFQGNSAPDKSGLPSDRFSAERTGGSVSTLTIQRTQQEDSAVYLCASSLNPLATDTQYFGPGTRLTVL.

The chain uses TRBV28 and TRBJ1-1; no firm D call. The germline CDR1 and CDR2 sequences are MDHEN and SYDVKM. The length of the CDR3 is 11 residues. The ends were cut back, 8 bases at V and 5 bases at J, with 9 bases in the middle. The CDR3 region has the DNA TGTGCCAGCCACCGAGGGACTGAAGCTTTCTTT. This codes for CASHRGTEAFF.

CDR3 protein: CASSLGMEKLFF. CDR3 in DNA: TGTGCCAGCAGCTTGGGGATGGAAAAACTGTTTTTT. V gene TRBV5-6 combines with J gene TRBJ1-4; D not certain. With 0 bases removed from V and 8 bases from J, the gap between germline ends came to 5 bases. Germline V gives CDR1 SGHDT, CDR2 YYEEEE. The CDR3 consists of 12 residues.

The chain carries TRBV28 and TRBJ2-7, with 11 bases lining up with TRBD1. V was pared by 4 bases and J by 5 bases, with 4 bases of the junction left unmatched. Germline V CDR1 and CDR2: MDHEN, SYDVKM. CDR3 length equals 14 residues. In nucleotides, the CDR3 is TGTGCCAGCAGTTCCGGGACAGGGGGGCACGAGCAGTACTTC. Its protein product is CASSSGTGGHEQYF.

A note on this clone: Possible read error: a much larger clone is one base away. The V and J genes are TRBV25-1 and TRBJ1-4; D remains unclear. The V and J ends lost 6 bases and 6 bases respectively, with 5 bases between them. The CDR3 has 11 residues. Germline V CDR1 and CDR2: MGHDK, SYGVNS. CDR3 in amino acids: CASSLYEKLFF. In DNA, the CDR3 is TGTGCCAGCAGCCTCTATGAAAAACTGTTTTTT.

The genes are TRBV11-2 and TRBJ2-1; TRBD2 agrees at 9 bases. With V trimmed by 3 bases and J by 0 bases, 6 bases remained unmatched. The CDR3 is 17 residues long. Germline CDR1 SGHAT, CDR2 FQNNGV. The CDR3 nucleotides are TGTGCCAGCAGCTTGTTCTTTAGCGGGAGCTCCTACAATGAGCAGTTCTTC. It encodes CASSLFFSGSSYNEQFF.

CDR3 in amino acids: CASSLGPSGAFF. The DNA of the CDR3 is TGTGCCAGCAGCCTAGGGCCCTCAGGGGCTTTCTTT. The chain recombines TRBV6-6 with TRBJ1-1; the D gene is possibly TRBD1 (5 bases). Looked up from germline, CDR1 is MNHNY and CDR2 is SVGAGI (reference sequence). This CDR3 region has 12 residues. The V end was cut by 6 bases, the J end by 11 bases, with 16 bases between.

As DNA, the CDR3 is TGTGCCAGCAGTGAAGCTAGCGGGAGAATGTACGAGCAGTACTTC. Its protein is CASSEASGRMYEQYF. V usage is TRBV2 and J usage is TRBJ2-7; 9 nucleotides line up with TRBD2. This CDR3 has 15 residues. After removal of 0 bases from V and 4 bases from J, the junction contained 4 bases not matched to a gene. The germline CDR1 and CDR2 sequences are SNHLY and FYNNEI.

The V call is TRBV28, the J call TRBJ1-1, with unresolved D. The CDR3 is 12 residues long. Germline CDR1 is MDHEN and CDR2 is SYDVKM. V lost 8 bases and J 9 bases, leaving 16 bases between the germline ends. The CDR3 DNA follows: TGTGCCAGCGGATCTGTCGAGGGCAAAGCTTTCTTT. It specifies CASGSVEGKAFF.

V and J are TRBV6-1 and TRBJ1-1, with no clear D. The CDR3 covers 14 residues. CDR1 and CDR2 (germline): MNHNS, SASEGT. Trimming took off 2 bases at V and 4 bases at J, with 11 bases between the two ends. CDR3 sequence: CASSERSKSTEAFF. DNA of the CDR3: TGTGCCAGCAGTGAAAGGAGCAAAAGCACTGAAGCTTTCTTT.

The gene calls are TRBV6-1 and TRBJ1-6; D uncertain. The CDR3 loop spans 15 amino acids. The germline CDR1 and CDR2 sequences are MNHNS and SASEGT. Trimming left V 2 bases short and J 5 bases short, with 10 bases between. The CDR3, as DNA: TGTGCCAGCAGTGAAAGGAGGTCCGATAATTCACCCCTCCACTTT. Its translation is CASSERRSDNSPLHF.

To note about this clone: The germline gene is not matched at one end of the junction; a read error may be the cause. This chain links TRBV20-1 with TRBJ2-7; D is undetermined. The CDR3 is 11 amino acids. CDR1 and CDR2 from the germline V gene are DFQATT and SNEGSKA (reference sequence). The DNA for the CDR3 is TGTATCGCCCAGAACTCCTACGAGCAGTACTTC. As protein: CIAQNSYEQYF.

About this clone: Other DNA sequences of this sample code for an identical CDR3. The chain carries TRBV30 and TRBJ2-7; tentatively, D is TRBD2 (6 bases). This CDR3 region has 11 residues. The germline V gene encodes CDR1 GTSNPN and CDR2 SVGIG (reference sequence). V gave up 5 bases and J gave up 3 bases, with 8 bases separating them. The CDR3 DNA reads TGTGCCTGGGGGCGGGGCTACGAGCAGTACTTC. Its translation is CAWGRGYEQYF.

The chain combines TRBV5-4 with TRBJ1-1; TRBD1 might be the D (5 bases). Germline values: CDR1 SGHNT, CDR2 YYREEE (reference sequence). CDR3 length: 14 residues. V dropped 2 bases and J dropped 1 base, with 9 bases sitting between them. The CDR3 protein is CASSFTGWNTEAFF. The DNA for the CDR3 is TGTGCCAGCAGCTTTACAGGTTGGAACACTGAAGCTTTCTTT.

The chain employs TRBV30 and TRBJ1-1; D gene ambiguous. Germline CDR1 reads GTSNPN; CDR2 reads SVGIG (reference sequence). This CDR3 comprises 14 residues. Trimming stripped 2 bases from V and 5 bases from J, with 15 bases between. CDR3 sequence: CAWSTSTGWTEAFF. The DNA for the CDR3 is TGTGCCTGGAGTACATCCACCGGGTGGACTGAAGCTTTCTTT.

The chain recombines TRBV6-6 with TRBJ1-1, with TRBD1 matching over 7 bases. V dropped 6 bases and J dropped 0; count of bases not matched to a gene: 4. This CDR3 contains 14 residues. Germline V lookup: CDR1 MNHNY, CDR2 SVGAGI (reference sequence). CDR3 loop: CASRTTGVNTEAFF. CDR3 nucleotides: TGTGCCAGCAGAACAACAGGGGTGAACACTGAAGCTTTCTTT.

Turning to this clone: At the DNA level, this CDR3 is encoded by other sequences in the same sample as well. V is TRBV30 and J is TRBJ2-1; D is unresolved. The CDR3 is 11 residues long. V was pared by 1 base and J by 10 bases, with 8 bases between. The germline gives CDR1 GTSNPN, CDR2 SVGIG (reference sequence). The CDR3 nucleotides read TGTGCCTGGAGTGGACTGGGAGAGCAGTTCTTC. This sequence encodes CAWSGLGEQFF.

The CDR3 loop reads CASSLTGGKNTEAFF. The CDR3 bases are TGTGCCAGCAGCTTAACGGGGGGCAAGAACACTGAAGCTTTCTTT. The V call is TRBV7-9, the J call TRBJ1-1; tentative D call: TRBD1 (6 bases). Germline CDR1 reads SEHNR; CDR2 reads FQNEAQ (reference sequence). Trimming left V 2 bases short and J 1 base short, with 11 bases between. The CDR3 has 15 residues. The full variable domain, rest sourced from reference TRBV7-9 and TRBJ1-1, is DTGVSQNPRHKITKRGQNVTFRCDPISEHNRLYWYRQTLGQGPEFLTYFQNEAQLEKSRLLSDRFSAERPKGSFSTLEIQRTEQGDSAMYLCASSLTGGKNTEAFFGQGTRLTVV.

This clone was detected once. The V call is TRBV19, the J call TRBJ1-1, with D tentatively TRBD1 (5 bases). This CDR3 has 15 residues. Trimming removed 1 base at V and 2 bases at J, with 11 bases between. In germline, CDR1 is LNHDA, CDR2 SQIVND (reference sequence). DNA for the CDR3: TGTGCCAGTAGTATAGGAGGCAGGGTTAACACTGAAGCTTTCTTT. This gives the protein CASSIGGRVNTEAFF. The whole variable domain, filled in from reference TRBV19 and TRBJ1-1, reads DGGITQSPKYLFRKEGQNVTLSCEQNLNHDAMYWYRQDPGQGLRLIYYSQIVNDFQKGDIAEGYSVSREKKESFPLTVTSAQKNPTAFYLCASSIGGRVNTEAFFGQGTRLTVV.

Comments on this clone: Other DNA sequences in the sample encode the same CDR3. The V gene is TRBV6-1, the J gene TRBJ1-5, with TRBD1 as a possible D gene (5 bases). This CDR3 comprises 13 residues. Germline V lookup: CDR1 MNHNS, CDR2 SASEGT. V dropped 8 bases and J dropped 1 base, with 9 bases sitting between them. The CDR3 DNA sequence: TGTGCCAGCGGCCAGGGCAGCAATCAGCCCCAGCATTTT. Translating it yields CASGQGSNQPQHF.

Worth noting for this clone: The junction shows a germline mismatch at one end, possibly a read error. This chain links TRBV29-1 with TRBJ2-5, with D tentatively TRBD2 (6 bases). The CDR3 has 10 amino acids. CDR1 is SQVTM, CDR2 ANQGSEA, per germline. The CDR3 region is CGAGQETQYF. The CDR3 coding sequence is TGTGGAGCGGGCCAAGAGACCCAGTACTTC.

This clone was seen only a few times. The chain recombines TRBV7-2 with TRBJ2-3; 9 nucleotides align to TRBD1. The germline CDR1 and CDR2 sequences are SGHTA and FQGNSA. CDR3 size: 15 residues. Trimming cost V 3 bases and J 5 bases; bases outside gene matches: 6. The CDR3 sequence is CASSLAGQGRDTQYF. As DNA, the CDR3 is TGTGCCAGCAGCTTGGCCGGACAGGGGAGAGATACGCAGTATTTT.

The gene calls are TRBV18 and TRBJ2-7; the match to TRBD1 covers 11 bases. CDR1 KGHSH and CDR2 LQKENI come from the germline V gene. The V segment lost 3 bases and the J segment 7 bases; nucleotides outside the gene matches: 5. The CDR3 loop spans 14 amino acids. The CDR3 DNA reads TGTGCCAGCTCACCGGGGACAGGGGGTTGGGAGCAGTACTTC. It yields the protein CASSPGTGGWEQYF.